This entry concerns a single TCR beta chain. This sample stems from a study of T cell changes during pregnancy in multiple sclerosis. Repertoires were generated with immunoSEQ multiplex PCR, while TCRdb's copy carries only in-frame clones and drops some. This sample has 70,000 or so clones, with around nine tenths found just once. There are 13 residues in the CDR3. V gave up 9 bases and J gave up 4 bases, with 16 bases separating them. Germline V CDR1 and CDR2: MRHNA, SNTAGT. This receptor was identified in a female donor with multiple sclerosis, enrolled in a pregnancy study. V gene TRBV6-4 combines with J gene TRBJ2-7; possibly TRBD2 for D (6 bases). The source material was CD4+ T cells from peripheral blood mononuclear cells, sampled after pregnancy. The CDR3 DNA is TGTGCCAGGGTTCGGGGGTGGGGATACGAGCAGTACTTC. This sequence encodes CARVRGWGYEQYF.